This TCR beta chain is drawn from a study of blood T cell repertoires in COVID-19. Germline V gene lookup returns CDR1 PRHDT and CDR2 FYEKMQ (reference sequence). The CDR3 sequence is 14 residues long. V lost 1 base, J lost 2 bases, and 8 bases lay in between. Cohort 3 recovered donors had two negative PCRs, clearance, or symptom resolution. Clones were read by immunoSEQ multiplex PCR, and TCRdb kept only the in-frame ones, dropping some. The sample includes approximately 400,000 clones, roughly four fifths seen only once; the top ten take approximately 5.4%. The sample comprised PBMCs or T cells enriched from blood (not recorded which). This sequence was found in a woman in her forties or fifties who had recovered from COVID-19. This chain joins TRBV13 and TRBJ1-1; no firm D call. The DNA for the CDR3 is TGTGCCAGCAGCTTAGCCCGACATAACACTGAAGCTTTCTTT. Translated: CASSLARHNTEAFF.